The entry below describes one T cell receptor beta chain. The antigen this receptor binds is unknown. Within one base of it there is no much larger clone, and no base qualities were kept. The data derive from a study of shared clonotypes between healthy human individuals (dated by TCRdb to the early 2020s). Concerning the study at large: The cohort included a few men and a couple of women between 18 and 49 years of age. Per donor, leukapheresis produced somewhere between about 0.9 and 9.5 billion PBMCs. To estimate repertoire size and how much clonotype sharing occurs between individuals, the study deeply sequenced the blood TCR repertoires of five healthy adults. Libraries were prepared and TCR repertoires were sequenced by different laboratories using diverse techniques, in order to increase sequencing depth and limit assay-specific biases. For each donor, three plates each were used for CD4 naive and CD4 memory, two plates were used for CD8 naive, and one plate was used for CD8 memory.

CD8 naive samples were CD45RO-negative cells positively selected for CCR7, giving a CD45RA+CCR7+ population that excluded TemRA cells. Donors were healthy HIV-negative adults with no recently reported acute infections or vaccinations. Every donor was a Caucasian adult living in Nashville, Tennessee, USA. Blood was obtained by leukapheresis, after which PBMCs were separated by Ficoll-Histopaque density gradient centrifugation and cryopreserved in liquid nitrogen vapor phase. Analytical flow cytometry was used to check the purity and quantity of every magnetically sorted T cell population. From each sorted fraction, genomic DNA was isolated and quantified by UV absorbance on a Nanodrop 2000c. TCR CDR3 regions were amplified from genomic DNA by multiplex PCR using the deep immunoSEQ assay. Extracted genomic DNA from each cell subset was distributed evenly across all wells of several immunoSEQ 96-well plates, and each plate was treated as a replicate. For sorted subsets, approximately 0.2 ug of genomic DNA, equivalent to some 30,000 T cell genomes, went into each replicate PCR. Purified libraries were measured with a Qubit 3.0 fluorometer, size-checked on a Bioanalyzer 2100, and measured again with the KAPA Library Quantification kit. Every immunoSEQ 96-well plate was sequenced on a separate single-read 150-cycle Illumina NextSeq 550 flow cell. In the source study's methods: Because only junctional sequences without quality scores were contained in the immunoSEQ output, filtering matching that applied to full-length reads could not be performed. Sequences were annotated with PyIR, a Python wrapper for IgBLAST v1.9, and V/J genes and CDR3 were assigned using IMGT germline references. Any read was removed if the V/J assignment was weak (E-value above 1e-6), the CDR3 was missing, or the read contained stop codons, out-of-frame junctions, or ambiguous translated residues. V3J clonotypes were defined as sequences sharing the same inferred V gene, J gene, and CDR3 amino acid sequence. Percentage overlap between repertoires was calculated by dividing the number of shared unique clonotypes by the size of the smaller repertoire. RTK rarefaction, the Chao1 estimator, and Recon v2.1 estimates of unobserved clonotypes were used to assess repertoire richness. Generation probabilities were computed with OLGA for all TCRbeta clonotypes obtained by the gDNA method from a few donors. In TCRdb, the immuneACCESS table is reduced to in-frame sequences with V and J assigned. These tables do not hold every clone; where another copy was compared, an unresolved V gene accounts for under half, and the others remain unexplained. From that table come the V and J calls and clone size; the DNA was used to work out D and trimming. This sample lists roughly 2,000,000 clones; about 94% were detected once. The top ten hold approximately 1.6% of the sample.

Looking up the germline V gene yields CDR1 MNHEY and CDR2 SVGAGI. Measured from the cysteine to the phenylalanine, the CDR3 is 15 residues long. CDR3 DNA only is kept here, 45 bases in frame from base 1. At the junction V is shortened by 6 bases and J by 0 bases, with 15 bases in between. Study-wide findings and limitations: Larger estimated clonotype richness was generally found for naive subsets than for memory subsets. Higher generation probabilities were observed for clonotypes shared by all four sorted-subset donors than for non-shared clonotypes. Sampling was restricted to blood, and TCR repertoires in tissues likely differ from the TCR repertoires found in blood. Around 5.4% of naive CD4, 3.5% of naive CD8, approximately 2% of memory CD4, and around 0.4% of memory CD8 clonotypes were shared across a handful of donors. Pairwise subsampling indicated that sequencing depth was expected to affect the degree of clonotype sharing among donors. Rarefaction of sorted-subset datasets indicated incomplete sequencing despite the large sequencing depth. Because the study included a small number of donors, the genetic and exposure-history diversity represented was limited.

The chain is assembled from TRBV6-5 and TRBJ2-7; the D segment cannot be called with confidence. The clonotype was recovered from a young man in good health. Some clones in this sample may be carry-over from other donors' samples. What was sequenced was naive CD8+ T cells from PBMCs. The sample's cell subset or site label, decoded: CD45RA+CCR7+. The nucleotide sequence reads TGTGCCAGCAGGCTTGGTCCGTCGAGCTCCTACGAGCAGTACTTC. Its coded protein is CASRLGPSSSYEQYF.